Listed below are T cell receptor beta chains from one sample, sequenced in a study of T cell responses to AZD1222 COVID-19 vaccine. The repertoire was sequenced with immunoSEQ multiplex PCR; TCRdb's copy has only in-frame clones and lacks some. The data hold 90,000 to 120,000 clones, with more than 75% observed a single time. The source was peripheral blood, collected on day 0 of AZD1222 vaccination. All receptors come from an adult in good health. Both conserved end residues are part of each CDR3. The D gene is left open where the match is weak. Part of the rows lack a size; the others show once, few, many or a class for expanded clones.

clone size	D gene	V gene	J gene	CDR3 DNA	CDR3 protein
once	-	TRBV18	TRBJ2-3	TGTGCCAGCTCACCTCCTAGCACAGATACGCAGTATTTT	CASSPPSTDTQYF
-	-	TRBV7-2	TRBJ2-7	TGTGCCAGCAGCATCCCGGGCCGACTCTACGAGCAGTACTTC	CASSIPGRLYEQYF
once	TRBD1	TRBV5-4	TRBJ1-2	TGTGCCAGCAGCTTGGGTGGGGCAGGGGGGTTTCGGTATGGCTACACCTTC	CASSLGGAGGFRYGYTF
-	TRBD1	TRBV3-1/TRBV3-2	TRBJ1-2	TGTGCCAGCAGCCCACTAGACAGGGTTGGATATGGCTACACCTTC	CASSPLDRVGYGYTF
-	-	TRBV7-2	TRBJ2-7	TGTGCCAGCAGCTCCGCTCACTCCTACGAGCAGTACTTC	CASSSAHSYEQYF
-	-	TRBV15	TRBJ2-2	TGTGCCACCACGTCCACCGGGGAGCTGTTTTTT	CATTSTGELFF
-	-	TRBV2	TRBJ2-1	TGTGCCAGCAGTGCAAGTAGGGCCAATGAGCAGTTCTTC	CASSASRANEQFF
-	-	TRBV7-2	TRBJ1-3	TGTGCCAGCAGCTTGTCCTTCTACTCTGGAAACACCATATATTTT	CASSLSFYSGNTIYF
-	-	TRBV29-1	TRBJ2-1	TGCAGCGTCGGATTCTACAATGAGCAGTTCTTC	CSVGFYNEQFF
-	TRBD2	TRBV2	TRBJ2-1	TGTGCCAGCGAGCGGGGCAATGAGCAGTTCTTC	CASERGNEQFF
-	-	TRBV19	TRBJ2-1	TGTGCCAGTAGTCCCAACTTTCTGAGCTCCTACAATGAGCAGTTCTTC	CASSPNFLSSYNEQFF
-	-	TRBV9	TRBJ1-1	TGTGCCAGCAGCGCCAAGGGGGGGGGCACTGAAGCTTTCTTT	CASSAKGGGTEAFF
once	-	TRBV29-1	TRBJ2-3	TGCAGCGTTGGCAGGAGGGCAGATACGCAGTATTTT	CSVGRRADTQYF
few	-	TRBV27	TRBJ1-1	TGTGCCAGCAGTTTGGTAAGGGGGTACATGAACACTGAAGCTTTCTTT	CASSLVRGYMNTEAFF
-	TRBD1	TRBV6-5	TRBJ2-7	TGTGCCAGCAGCCGGACAGGGGCCTACGAGCAGTACTTC	CASSRTGAYEQYF
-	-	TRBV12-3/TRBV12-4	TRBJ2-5	TGTGCCAGCATGACAGCCCAAGAGACCCAGTACTTC	CASMTAQETQYF
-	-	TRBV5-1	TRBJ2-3	TGCGCCAGCAGCTTGCAACCGCTAGACACAGATACGCAGTATTTT	CASSLQPLDTDTQYF
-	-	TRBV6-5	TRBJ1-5	TGTGCCAGCAGCAGAGACCATAGCAATCAGCCCCAGCATTTT	CASSRDHSNQPQHF
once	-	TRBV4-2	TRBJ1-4	TGTGCCAGCAGCCAAGAGATAGGCCCAACTAATGAAAAACTGTTTTTT	CASSQEIGPTNEKLFF
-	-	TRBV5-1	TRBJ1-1	TGCGCCAGCCGCGATGGGGGCACTGAAGCTTTCTTT	CASRDGGTEAFF
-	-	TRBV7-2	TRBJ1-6	TGTGCCAGCAGCTTAGTCGGGGCAGGGGAGGGTTCACCCCTCCACTTT	CASSLVGAGEGSPLHF
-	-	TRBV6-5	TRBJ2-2	TGTGCCAGCACAAGGAACACCGGGGAGCTGTTTTTT	CASTRNTGELFF
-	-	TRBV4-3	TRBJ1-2	TGCGCCAGCAGCCAAGGCTGGGGGGGGATCCGCGGAGATGGCTACACCTTC	CASSQGWGGIRGDGYTF
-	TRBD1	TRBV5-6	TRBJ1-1	TGTGCCAGCAGCTTGGTCGGTTTCGACAGGGGGACTGAAGCTTTCTTT	CASSLVGFDRGTEAFF
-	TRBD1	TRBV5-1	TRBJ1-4	TGCGCCAGCAGCTCAAGCCCGGGACAGGGAAATCTGGTGGGGGAAAAACTGTTTTTT	CASSSSPGQGNLVGEKLFF
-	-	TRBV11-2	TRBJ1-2	TGTGCCAGCAGTTGGAGGACAATCAAATGGAGAACTTATGGCTACACCTTC	CASSWRTIKWRTYGYTF
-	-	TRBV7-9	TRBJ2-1	TGTGCCAGCAGCTTATACCCGGGCGGAATTTACAATGAGCAGTTCTTC	CASSLYPGGIYNEQFF
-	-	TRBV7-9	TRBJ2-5	TGTGCCAGCAACCCAGGGGGGGGAGAGACCCAGTACTTC	CASNPGGGETQYF
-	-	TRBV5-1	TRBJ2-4	TGCGCCAGCAGCTTGGGGGCGCGGGGAGTAGGGGCCAAAAACATTCAGTACTTC	CASSLGARGVGAKNIQYF
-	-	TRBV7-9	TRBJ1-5	TGTGCCAGCGCCGGGACGGACAAGCAGCCCCAGCATTTT	CASAGTDKQPQHF
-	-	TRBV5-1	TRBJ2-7	TGCGCCAGCAGCTTGCGTCAGGGACCCTACGAGCAGTACTTC	CASSLRQGPYEQYF
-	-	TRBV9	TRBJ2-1	TGTGCCAGCAGCGTAGATGGGACAATTCACAATGAGCAGTTCTTC	CASSVDGTIHNEQFF
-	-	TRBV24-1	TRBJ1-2	TGTGCCACCAGTTTTTGCCGGCACACCTTC	CATSFCRHTF
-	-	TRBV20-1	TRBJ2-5	TGCAGTGCTACCCAAGAGACCCAGTACTTC	CSATQETQYF
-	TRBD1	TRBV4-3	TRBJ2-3	TGCGCCAGCAGCCAAGGCCGGTGGACAGGGGTTTCAGATACGCAGTATTTT	CASSQGRWTGVSDTQYF
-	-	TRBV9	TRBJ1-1	TGTGCCAGCAGCCTTACCCCCACAGGGAACACTGAAGCTTTCTTT	CASSLTPTGNTEAFF
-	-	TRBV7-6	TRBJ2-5	TGTGCCAGCAGCTTCCGGACCCAAGAGACCCAGTACTTC	CASSFRTQETQYF
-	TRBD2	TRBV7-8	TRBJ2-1	TGTGCCAGCAGCTCTCTAGCGGGGGTTAATGAGCAGTTCTTC	CASSSLAGVNEQFF
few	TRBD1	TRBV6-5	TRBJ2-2	TGTGCCAGCAGTTCGGGACAGGACTACACCGGGGAGCTGTTTTTT	CASSSGQDYTGELFF
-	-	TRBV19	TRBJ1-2	TGTGCCAGTAGTATAGGGTACGACGGCTACACCTTC	CASSIGYDGYTF
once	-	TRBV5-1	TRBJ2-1	TGCGCCAGCAGCTCCCTGGTGGACAATGAGCAGTTCTTC	CASSSLVDNEQFF
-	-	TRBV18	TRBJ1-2	TGTGCCAGCTCACCACCGGGGATGTATGGCTACACCTTC	CASSPPGMYGYTF
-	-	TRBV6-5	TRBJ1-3	TGTGCCAGCCGCAGGGATTTTACTGGAAACACCATATATTTT	CASRRDFTGNTIYF
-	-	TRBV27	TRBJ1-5	TGTGCCAGCAGTTTAGGCTTGAATACTAATCAGCCCCAGCATTTT	CASSLGLNTNQPQHF
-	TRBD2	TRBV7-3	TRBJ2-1	TGTGCCAGCAGCTCCGGGACTAGCTCCTACAATGAGCAGTTCTTC	CASSSGTSSYNEQFF
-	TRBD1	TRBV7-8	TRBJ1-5	TGTGCCAGCAGACGACAGGGGCTCAATCAGCCCCAGCATTTT	CASRRQGLNQPQHF
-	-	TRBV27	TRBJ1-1	TGTGCCAGCAGTTTAGGAGGGGTAGGGACTGAAGCTTTCTTT	CASSLGGVGTEAFF
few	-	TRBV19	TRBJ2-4	TGTGCCAGTAGCGCAGGGGGGGGGCGATTTGCCAAAAACATTCAGTACTTC	CASSAGGGRFAKNIQYF
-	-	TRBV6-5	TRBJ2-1	TGTGCCAGCATTAGCAATGAGCAGTTCTTC	CASISNEQFF
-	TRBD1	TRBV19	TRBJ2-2	TGTGCCAGTAGTATAGGGAGGGGACAGGCGAACACCGGGGAGCTGTTTTTT	CASSIGRGQANTGELFF
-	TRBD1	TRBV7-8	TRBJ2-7	TGTGCCAGCAGCCCGAGGACAGGCTACTCCTACGAGCAGTACTTC	CASSPRTGYSYEQYF